The rows below give T cell receptor beta chains drawn from one sample of a study of shared clonotypes between healthy human individuals. Produced via immunoSEQ multiplex PCR; TCRdb's table is partial and in-frame only. Among a few million clones listed, around 95% were seen once. Sequenced material: naive CD4+ T cells sorted from blood. Receptors were obtained from a man aged 18-30 years in good health. Each CDR3 is given with its conserved first and last residue. Fields, in order: clone size, J gene, V gene, D gene, CDR3 DNA, CDR3 protein. The D gene is left open where the match is weak. Size tells how often a clone was seen (once, few, many) or the class of an expanded clone, and some rows leave it out.

clone_size: NA
j_call: TRBJ2-5
v_call: TRBV2
d_call: TRBD1
cdr3_nt: TGTGCCAGCAGTTACCAGGCCCAGGGGGCGCGAGGGGAGACCCAGTACTTC
cdr3_aa: CASSYQAQGARGETQYF

clone_size: NA
j_call: TRBJ1-2
v_call: TRBV11-2
d_call: TRBD1
cdr3_nt: TGTGCCAGCAGCTACGTAGGTACAGGGGCGAACTATGGCTACACCTTC
cdr3_aa: CASSYVGTGANYGYTF

clone_size: once
j_call: TRBJ2-5
v_call: TRBV29-1
d_call: NA
cdr3_nt: TGCAGCGTCCGCGTAGAGACCCAGTACTTC
cdr3_aa: CSVRVETQYF

clone_size: NA
j_call: TRBJ2-4
v_call: TRBV2
d_call: TRBD2
cdr3_nt: TGTGCCAGCTCGCGGGAGGGGTACAAAAACATTCAGTACTTC
cdr3_aa: CASSREGYKNIQYF

clone_size: NA
j_call: TRBJ2-1
v_call: TRBV2
d_call: NA
cdr3_nt: TGTGCCAGCAGAACCCGGGACAAAAACAATGAGCAGTTCTTC
cdr3_aa: CASRTRDKNNEQFF

clone_size: NA
j_call: TRBJ1-5
v_call: TRBV27
d_call: TRBD1
cdr3_nt: TGTGCCAGCAGCACCGGGACAGTTGGGAATCAGCCCCAGCATTTT
cdr3_aa: CASSTGTVGNQPQHF

clone_size: NA
j_call: TRBJ2-7
v_call: TRBV10-3
d_call: NA
cdr3_nt: TGTGCCATCAGTCGCCGAATGGACGAGCAGTACTTC
cdr3_aa: CAISRRMDEQYF

clone_size: NA
j_call: TRBJ2-5
v_call: TRBV9
d_call: NA
cdr3_nt: TGTGCCAGCAGCGTAGGACTAGTGGCCAGTGTCGCCCAGTACTTC
cdr3_aa: CASSVGLVASVAQYF

clone_size: once
j_call: TRBJ2-7
v_call: TRBV11-2
d_call: TRBD2
cdr3_nt: TGTGCCAGCAGCCCCTCTTTCGCTTTAGCGGGAGATTCCTCCTACGAGCAGTACTTC
cdr3_aa: CASSPSFALAGDSSYEQYF

clone_size: NA
j_call: TRBJ2-2
v_call: TRBV7-9
d_call: NA
cdr3_nt: TGTGCCAGCAGCTTATCCCGGGGGAGAGAAACCGGGGAGCTGTTTTTT
cdr3_aa: CASSLSRGRETGELFF

clone_size: NA
j_call: TRBJ1-6
v_call: TRBV9
d_call: NA
cdr3_nt: TGTGCCAGCAGCTTGGACACCTCCTATAATTCACCCCTCCACTTT
cdr3_aa: CASSLDTSYNSPLHF

clone_size: NA
j_call: TRBJ2-4
v_call: TRBV5-4
d_call: NA
cdr3_nt: TGTGCCAGCAGCGCCTCCAACAGAACCAAAAACATTCAGTACTTC
cdr3_aa: CASSASNRTKNIQYF

clone_size: NA
j_call: TRBJ1-2
v_call: TRBV10-3
d_call: TRBD1
cdr3_nt: TGTGCCATCACCCCCTCGGCGGGACAGGGCCCAGCGAGCTATGGCTACACCTTC
cdr3_aa: CAITPSAGQGPASYGYTF

clone_size: NA
j_call: TRBJ1-2
v_call: TRBV5-6
d_call: TRBD1
cdr3_nt: TGTGCCAGCACCATACCGGGACAGGGGGCGGGGTATGGCTACACCTTC
cdr3_aa: CASTIPGQGAGYGYTF

clone_size: NA
j_call: TRBJ2-7
v_call: TRBV5-1
d_call: TRBD1
cdr3_nt: TGCGCCAGCAGCTTGGTAATCGGGACAGGGGGCTACGAGCAGTACTTC
cdr3_aa: CASSLVIGTGGYEQYF

clone_size: NA
j_call: TRBJ2-7
v_call: TRBV6-6
d_call: TRBD1
cdr3_nt: TGTGCCAGCAGTTACTCAATAGGGGACAGGGTCAGCGAGCAGTACTTC
cdr3_aa: CASSYSIGDRVSEQYF

clone_size: NA
j_call: TRBJ2-5
v_call: TRBV27
d_call: TRBD1
cdr3_nt: TGTGCCAGCAGTTCCCAGGGGGATAAAGAGACCCAGTACTTC
cdr3_aa: CASSSQGDKETQYF

clone_size: NA
j_call: TRBJ1-6
v_call: TRBV30
d_call: NA
cdr3_nt: TGTGCCTGGAGTGTACCGGGGGATTCACCCCTCCACTTT
cdr3_aa: CAWSVPGDSPLHF

clone_size: NA
j_call: TRBJ2-7
v_call: TRBV19
d_call: NA
cdr3_nt: TGTGCCAGTAGTATAGGACCATCCTACGAGCAGTACTTC
cdr3_aa: CASSIGPSYEQYF

clone_size: NA
j_call: TRBJ2-7
v_call: TRBV25-1
d_call: TRBD2
cdr3_nt: TGTGCCAGTTCAGTAATAGCGGGGGTGGAGGAGCAGTACTTC
cdr3_aa: CASSVIAGVEEQYF

clone_size: once
j_call: TRBJ2-7
v_call: TRBV2
d_call: NA
cdr3_nt: TGTGCCAGCACTGATCGAGGAGCCCGATACGAGCAGTACTTC
cdr3_aa: CASTDRGARYEQYF

clone_size: NA
j_call: TRBJ2-5
v_call: TRBV18
d_call: NA
cdr3_nt: TGTGCCAGCTCGGGAGAGACCCAGTACTTC
cdr3_aa: CASSGETQYF

clone_size: NA
j_call: TRBJ1-5
v_call: TRBV28
d_call: NA
cdr3_nt: TGTGCCAGCAGTTTATCCCGCGTAAGCAATCAGCCCCAGCATTTT
cdr3_aa: CASSLSRVSNQPQHF

clone_size: NA
j_call: TRBJ2-4
v_call: TRBV7-9
d_call: NA
cdr3_nt: TGTGCCAGCAGCTCCCTAGAGGTTCAGTACTTC
cdr3_aa: CASSSLEVQYF

clone_size: NA
j_call: TRBJ1-6
v_call: TRBV5-6
d_call: NA
cdr3_nt: TGTGCCAGCACACTGTTCTCCTATAATTCACCCCTCCACTTT
cdr3_aa: CASTLFSYNSPLHF

clone_size: NA
j_call: TRBJ2-6
v_call: TRBV9
d_call: NA
cdr3_nt: TGTGCCAGCAGCGTACGAGGATCTGGGGCCAACGTCCTGACTTTC
cdr3_aa: CASSVRGSGANVLTF

clone_size: NA
j_call: TRBJ1-5
v_call: TRBV2
d_call: TRBD1
cdr3_nt: TGTGCCAGCAGTGAGACAGGGTACAATCAGCCCCAGCATTTT
cdr3_aa: CASSETGYNQPQHF

clone_size: NA
j_call: TRBJ1-1
v_call: TRBV2
d_call: TRBD1
cdr3_nt: TGTGCCAGCTGCCAGGAGGGGGCTAACACTGAAGCTTTCTTT
cdr3_aa: CASCQEGANTEAFF

clone_size: NA
j_call: TRBJ1-1
v_call: TRBV11-2
d_call: NA
cdr3_nt: TGTGCCAGCAGCTCGACATGGAGGAACACTGAAGCTTTCTTT
cdr3_aa: CASSSTWRNTEAFF

clone_size: NA
j_call: TRBJ2-5
v_call: TRBV4-1
d_call: NA
cdr3_nt: TGCGCCAGCAGTCCCCCCGGCCTGGGGGAGACCCAGTACTTC
cdr3_aa: CASSPPGLGETQYF

clone_size: NA
j_call: TRBJ2-5
v_call: TRBV5-4
d_call: NA
cdr3_nt: TGTGCCAGCAGCTTGGCGATGGGAGAGACCCAGTACTTC
cdr3_aa: CASSLAMGETQYF

clone_size: few
j_call: TRBJ1-4
v_call: TRBV10-1
d_call: NA
cdr3_nt: TGCGCCAGCAGTGACGGGCGCGAAAAACTGTTTTTT
cdr3_aa: CASSDGREKLFF

clone_size: few
j_call: TRBJ1-6
v_call: TRBV21-1
d_call: NA
cdr3_nt: TGTGCCAGCAGCAAAGTGAGGACAGGGGAGTCACCCCTCCACTTT
cdr3_aa: CASSKVRTGESPLHF

clone_size: NA
j_call: TRBJ2-2
v_call: TRBV6-1
d_call: TRBD2
cdr3_nt: TGTGCCAGCAGTACTAGCGCGAACACCGGGGAGCTGTTTTTT
cdr3_aa: CASSTSANTGELFF

clone_size: NA
j_call: TRBJ2-7
v_call: TRBV5-1
d_call: NA
cdr3_nt: TGCGCCAGCAGCTTGCGGCCCAGCTACGAGCAGTACTTC
cdr3_aa: CASSLRPSYEQYF

clone_size: NA
j_call: TRBJ2-7
v_call: TRBV5-6
d_call: TRBD1
cdr3_nt: TGTGCCAGCAGCAGAGGGACAGGGCTCGAGCAGTACTTC
cdr3_aa: CASSRGTGLEQYF

clone_size: NA
j_call: TRBJ2-6
v_call: TRBV2
d_call: NA
cdr3_nt: TGTGCCAGCCACACTCCCCACAGGCTTAGCTCTGGGGCCAACGTCCTGACTTTC
cdr3_aa: CASHTPHRLSSGANVLTF

clone_size: few
j_call: TRBJ1-1
v_call: TRBV11-2
d_call: NA
cdr3_nt: TGTGCCAGCAGCTTAGATGTGAACACTGAAGCTTTCTTT
cdr3_aa: CASSLDVNTEAFF

clone_size: NA
j_call: TRBJ1-2
v_call: TRBV4-2
d_call: NA
cdr3_nt: TGTGCCAGCAGCCCTCCTCGTCCGTGGGACTATGGCTACACCTTC
cdr3_aa: CASSPPRPWDYGYTF

clone_size: NA
j_call: TRBJ2-5
v_call: TRBV29-1
d_call: NA
cdr3_nt: TGCAGCGTCAGGACGGACCAAGAGACCCAGTACTTC
cdr3_aa: CSVRTDQETQYF

clone_size: NA
j_call: TRBJ1-6
v_call: TRBV23-1
d_call: NA
cdr3_nt: TGCGCCAGCAGTCATCGACAGGTCTACTCACCCCTCCACTTT
cdr3_aa: CASSHRQVYSPLHF

clone_size: NA
j_call: TRBJ2-7
v_call: TRBV6-6
d_call: NA
cdr3_nt: TGTGCCAGCAGTTCTGGACTACGGATATACGAGCAGTACTTC
cdr3_aa: CASSSGLRIYEQYF

clone_size: NA
j_call: TRBJ1-3
v_call: TRBV13
d_call: TRBD1
cdr3_nt: TGTGCCAGCATCCGACAGGGGGCGCACCCTGGAAACACCATATATTTT
cdr3_aa: CASIRQGAHPGNTIYF

clone_size: NA
j_call: TRBJ2-2
v_call: TRBV6-1
d_call: TRBD1
cdr3_nt: TGTGCCCCACGGGACAGGGGCCCCGGGGAGCTGTTTTTT
cdr3_aa: CAPRDRGPGELFF